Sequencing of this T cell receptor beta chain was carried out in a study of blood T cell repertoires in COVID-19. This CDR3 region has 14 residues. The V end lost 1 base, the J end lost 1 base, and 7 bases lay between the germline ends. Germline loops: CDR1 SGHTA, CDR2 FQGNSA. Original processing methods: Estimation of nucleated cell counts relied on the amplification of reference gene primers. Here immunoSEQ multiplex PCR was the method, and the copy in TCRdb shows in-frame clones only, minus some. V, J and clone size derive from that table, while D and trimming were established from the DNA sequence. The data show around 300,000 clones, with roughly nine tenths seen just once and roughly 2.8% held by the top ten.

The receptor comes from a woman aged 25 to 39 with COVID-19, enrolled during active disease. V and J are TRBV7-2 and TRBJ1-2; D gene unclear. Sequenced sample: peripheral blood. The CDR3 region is CASSLDPINYGYTF. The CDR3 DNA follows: TGTGCCAGCAGCTTAGATCCCATTAACTATGGCTACACCTTC.